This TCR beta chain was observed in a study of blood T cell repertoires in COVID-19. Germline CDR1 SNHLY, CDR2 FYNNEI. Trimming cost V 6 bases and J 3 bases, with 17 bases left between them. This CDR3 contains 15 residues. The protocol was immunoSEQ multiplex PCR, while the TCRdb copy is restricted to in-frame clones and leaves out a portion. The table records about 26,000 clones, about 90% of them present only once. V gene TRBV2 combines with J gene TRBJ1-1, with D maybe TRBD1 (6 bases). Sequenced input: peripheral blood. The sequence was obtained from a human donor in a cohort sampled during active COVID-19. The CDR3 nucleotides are TGTGCCAGCAGGGGCAACAGGGATCGAGACACTGAAGCTTTCTTT. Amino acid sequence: CASRGNRDRDTEAFF.